This T cell receptor (beta chain) was captured in a study of cytomegalovirus exposure and HLA in healthy donors. As for the study in general: The approximately 710 first-cohort repertoires and the 100 to 150 validation repertoires shared the same platform, a later analysis reported.

In this sample, this clone turned up many times. Its cognate antigen is unknown. Trimming removed 4 bases from V and 1 base from J; junction bases left unmatched: 2. Per germline, CDR1 WSHSY and CDR2 SAAADI. The CDR3 length is 14 residues. TCRdb's table, derived via immunoSEQ multiplex PCR, lists solely in-frame clones and lacks some. The sample records roughly 150,000 clones, around 82% being singletons. Overall study findings and caveats: The classifier reportedly diagnosed cytomegalovirus status with high specificity and sensitivity. In vitro work confirmed that three CMV-associated chains recognize CMV antigens.

The receptor was derived from a young man in good health and CMV-seropositive. The J gene is TRBJ2-3, the V gene TRBV10-2; 7 bases agree with TRBD1. The sample comprised PBMCs. DNA of the CDR3: TGCGCCAGCAGTGTCCAGGGGGGCACAGATACGCAGTATTTT. Translated, it gives CASSVQGGTDTQYF.